This T cell receptor (beta chain) was profiled in a study of T cells in Graves' hyperthyroidism and ophthalmopathy. Study results and limitations: Among thyroid clonotypes expanded above 0.001, most also appeared in blood.

J gave up 4 bases and V 6 bases, and 7 bases lay outside the gene matches. Per the germline V gene, CDR1 is MDHEN and CDR2 is SYDVKM. The CDR3 has 14 residues. This clonotype was picked up a small number of times. Its specificity is unknown. It was considered stable Graves' hyperthyroidism when ophthalmopathy did not progress within 18 months. Each diagnosis drew on symptoms, thyroxine, TRAb, thyroid ultrasound and orbital computed tomography findings. An approximately 9.8 ml volume of fresh peripheral blood provided the PBMCs. From RNA transcripts, TCR beta CDR3 regions were amplified. HTBI primers were employed in a first-round RT-PCR of the TCR CDR3. TCRdb re-derived calls from the multiplex PCR reads in MiXCR, one entry per CDR3 protein. The data show just under 750,000 distinct CDR3 sequences, around a third seen once.

This TCR derives from a woman aged 40 to 50 with Graves' hyperthyroidism. The gene calls are TRBV28 and TRBJ2-5, with TRBD1 identical over 8 bases. The sequencing input was blood. The CDR3 DNA reads TGTGCCAGCAGGCGGACAGGGTTAGGAGAGACCCAGTACTTC. Translation: CASRRTGLGETQYF. Together with reference TRBV28 and TRBJ2-5, the CDR3 gives the full variable domain: DVKVTQSSRYLVKRTGEKVFLECVQDMDHENMFWYRQDPGLGLRLIYFSYDVKMKEKGDIPEGYSVSREKKERFSLILESASTNQTSMYLCASRRTGLGETQYFGPGTRLLVL.